These 9 T cell receptor beta chains were sequenced from one sample in a study of early T cells in non-severe SARS-CoV-2 infection. MiXCR was run by TCRdb on the 5' RACE reads, yielding one entry per CDR3 protein. The sample shows 83,000 or so distinct CDR3 sequences, more than 9% of them seen only once. Sequencing was performed on whole blood, taken at baseline. The receptors stem from an adult who was a healthcare worker with PCR-confirmed SARS-CoV-2 infection or an uninfected control (not recorded which).

This clonotype showed up just a few times. This chain links TRBV7-2 with TRBJ1-1, with D possibly being TRBD1 (5 bases). In germline, CDR1 is SGHTA, CDR2 FQGNSA. The V and J ends lost 5 bases and 4 bases respectively, with 17 bases between them. The CDR3 totals 15 residues. The CDR3 region has the DNA TGTGCCAGCAGCCCCCTCGGACCAGGGAGCACTGAAGCTTTCTTT. Its protein product is CASSPLGPGSTEAFF.

This clonotype was detected a few times. Here the CDR3 reads CASSTESLNTEAFF. In DNA form, the CDR3 reads TGTGCCAGCAGTACAGAGAGCCTGAACACTGAAGCTTTCTTT. J is TRBJ1-1 and V is TRBV2; no firm D call. The CDR3 runs to 14 residues. V was clipped by 5 bases and J by 0 bases, with 10 bases between them. Germline CDR1 is SNHLY and CDR2 is FYNNEI.

This clonotype was seen a handful of times. The chain couples TRBV5-1 to TRBJ2-7; 7 nucleotides align to TRBD2. Germline CDR1 and CDR2: SGHRS and YFSETQ. This CDR3 has 14 amino acids. The ends lost 4 bases at V and 6 bases at J; junction bases unmatched: 10. The CDR3 nucleotides are TGCGCCAGCAGCCAAGGGACTAATTCACTCGAGCAGTACTTC. Amino acid sequence: CASSQGTNSLEQYF.

This chain connects TRBV6-1 to TRBJ1-3, with unresolved D. V was cut by 0 bases and J by 0 bases, with 6 bases left in between. The V gene's germline CDR1 is MNHNS and CDR2 SASEGT. The CDR3 extends over 15 amino acids. Here the CDR3 DNA reads TGTGCCAGCAGTGAAGCCCGTTACTCTGGAAACACCATATATTTT. It specifies CASSEARYSGNTIYF.

This clonotype was detected many times. The chain employs TRBV7-6 and TRBJ2-1; TRBD2 matches 11 bases. CDR1 is SGHVS, CDR2 FNYEAQ, per germline. The CDR3 is 16 residues long. After removal of 5 bases from V and 2 bases from J, the junction contained 5 bases not matched to a gene. CDR3 sequence reads: CASSELAGATYNEQFF. CDR3 nucleotide sequence: TGTGCCAGCAGCGAACTAGCGGGGGCAACCTACAATGAGCAGTTCTTC.

This clonotype has more than one count but fewer than ten. The chain joins TRBV9 to TRBJ2-5; a weak D match, TRBD2 (6 bases). The CDR3 spans 17 residues. Germline V gene data show CDR1 as SGDLS and CDR2 as YYNGEE. V was clipped by 0 bases and J by 1 base, with 16 bases between them. The CDR3 sequence: CASSVAPQPGVQETQYF. The CDR3 DNA sequence: TGTGCCAGCAGCGTAGCTCCACAGCCGGGAGTCCAAGAGACCCAGTACTTC. The full variable domain, completed using reference TRBV9 and TRBJ2-5, is DSGVTQTPKHLITATGQRVTLRCSPRSGDLSVYWYQQSLDQGLQFLIQYYNGEERAKGNILERFSAQQFPDLHSELNLSSLELGDSALYFCASSVAPQPGVQETQYFGPGTRLLVL.

This clonotype was recorded at least ten times. The CDR3 DNA reads TGTGCCAGCACACCCAGGGGAGAGAGCAATCAGCCCCAGCATTTT. Residues: CASTPRGESNQPQHF. The V gene is TRBV6-2 or TRBV6-3, the J gene TRBJ1-5, with D maybe TRBD1 (6 bases). The CDR3 runs to 15 residues. The V and J ends lost 7 bases and 1 base respectively, with 14 bases between them. Per the germline V gene, CDR1 is MNHEY and CDR2 is SVGEGT.

In its sample, this clonotype was seen many times. The J gene is TRBJ2-2, the V gene TRBV6-6, with D possibly matching TRBD1 (5 bases). Germline values: CDR1 MNHNY, CDR2 SVGAGI (reference sequence). Deletions cut 4 bases from V and 3 bases from J, with 6 bases between. This CDR3 has 13 residues. CDR3 amino acids: CASSLGDTGELFF. The CDR3 DNA reads as TGTGCCAGCAGTTTAGGGGACACCGGGGAGCTGTTTTTT.

This clonotype was observed many times. The CDR3 bases are TGTGCCAGCAGCCAAAGCGGTCTCCTCACAGATACGCAGTATTTT. It yields the protein CASSQSGLLTDTQYF. This chain joins TRBV11-3 and TRBJ2-3, with D possibly being TRBD2 (5 bases). The CDR3 loop spans 15 amino acids. CDR1 is SGHNT, CDR2 YENEEA, per germline. Trimming pared 5 bases from V and 2 bases from J, leaving 14 bases between.